This is a list of T cell receptor beta chains from one sample in a study of T cell repertoires in cytomegalovirus infection. TCRdb redid the calling of the reads with MiXCR, one entry per CDR3 protein. This sample has about 470,000 distinct CDR3 sequences, with about two fifths found just once. Which antigens these TCRs recognize remains unknown. Sequences were derived from cultured PBMCs, sampled from culture after CMV antigen stimulation. All receptors come from a human donor in good health (CMV status not recorded). Some clones in this sample may be carry-over from other donors' samples. Each CDR3 is given with its conserved first and last residue.

v_gene: TRBV6-1; j_gene: TRBJ1-4; CDR3aa: CASRGGWGYNEKLFF
v_gene: TRBV5-4; j_gene: TRBJ2-1; CDR3aa: CASSPVGRGEYNEQFF
v_gene: TRBV6-6; j_gene: TRBJ1-4; CDR3aa: CASQRGTNEKLFF
v_gene: TRBV6-1; j_gene: TRBJ2-1; CDR3aa: CASSDVGGRGASEQFF
v_gene: TRBV12-3/TRBV12-4; j_gene: TRBJ2-7; CDR3aa: CASTRQGSYEQYF
v_gene: TRBV7-2; j_gene: TRBJ2-3; CDR3aa: CASSDQGGLPTDTQYF
v_gene: TRBV7-2; j_gene: TRBJ2-7; CDR3aa: CASSFFNYEQYF
v_gene: TRBV12-3/TRBV12-4; j_gene: TRBJ1-6; CDR3aa: CASSGAGSPLHF
v_gene: TRBV2; j_gene: TRBJ1-1; CDR3aa: CASSVLPYTEAFF
v_gene: TRBV19; j_gene: TRBJ1-5; CDR3aa: CASSIGDQPQHF
v_gene: TRBV2; j_gene: TRBJ2-7; CDR3aa: CASSGTPGLDPEQYF
v_gene: TRBV7-2; j_gene: TRBJ1-3; CDR3aa: CASSLSLGFGSGNTIYF
v_gene: TRBV2; j_gene: TRBJ1-5; CDR3aa: CASSVGRVRALTRAQHF
v_gene: TRBV7-2; j_gene: TRBJ1-3; CDR3aa: CASSSATGSSGNTIYF
v_gene: TRBV7-2; j_gene: TRBJ2-1; CDR3aa: CASSYRSGSYNEQFF
v_gene: TRBV10-3; j_gene: TRBJ2-1; CDR3aa: CAISGTGDEQFF
v_gene: TRBV6-1; j_gene: TRBJ1-5; CDR3aa: CASSEYRGGSANQPQHF
v_gene: TRBV20-1; j_gene: TRBJ2-5; CDR3aa: CSASTRVQETQYF
v_gene: TRBV19; j_gene: TRBJ1-5; CDR3aa: CASSIRWGYSNQPQHF
v_gene: TRBV6-6; j_gene: TRBJ1-1; CDR3aa: CASTTQGGSTEAFF
v_gene: TRBV6-2/TRBV6-3; j_gene: TRBJ1-5; CDR3aa: CASSYSARGIQPQHF
v_gene: TRBV29-1; j_gene: TRBJ2-1; CDR3aa: CSVRQGALNGVNEQFF
v_gene: TRBV6-8; j_gene: TRBJ2-6; CDR3aa: CASSYSSSGAGANVLTF
v_gene: TRBV6-2/TRBV6-3; j_gene: TRBJ2-2; CDR3aa: CASSLLAHTGELFF
v_gene: TRBV12-3/TRBV12-4; j_gene: TRBJ2-5; CDR3aa: CASTLLGQQETQYF
v_gene: TRBV7-2; j_gene: TRBJ1-4; CDR3aa: CASSFAGGGEKLFF